The 28 T cell receptor beta chains reported below all come from one sample, sequenced in a study of blood T cell repertoires in COVID-19 (dated by TCRdb to about 2020). Library creation used the immunoSEQ multiplex PCR assay. In TCRdb, the immuneACCESS table is reduced to in-frame sequences with V and J assigned. These tables do not hold every clone; where another copy was compared, an unresolved V gene accounts for under half, and the others remain unexplained. In all, the sample holds about 180,000 clones, and about 81% of those were seen once. The top ten clonotypes cover approximately 12% of the sample. The source material was peripheral blood. The receptors were gathered from a woman aged 80 or over with COVID-19, enrolled during active disease.

The chain couples TRBV4-1 to TRBJ1-1; D gene unclear. This CDR3 contains 14 residues. With 4 bases removed from V and 2 bases from J, the gap between germline ends came to 11 bases. CDR1 and CDR2 (germline): MGHRA, YSYEKL. The CDR3, as DNA: TGCGCCAGCAGCCCTGGGCCAGCCAACACTGAAGCTTTCTTT. Residues: CASSPGPANTEAFF.

The chain employs TRBV5-1 and TRBJ2-7, with 9 nucleotides matching TRBD2. The germline V gene encodes CDR1 SGHRS and CDR2 YFSETQ. V was pared by 3 bases and J by 3 bases, with 1 base of the junction left unmatched. CDR3 length: 13 amino acids. The CDR3, as DNA: TGCGCCAGCAGCTCTAGCGGGAACTACGAGCAGTACTTC. Translating it yields CASSSSGNYEQYF.

The gene calls are TRBV3-1 (or the pseudogene TRBV3-2) and TRBJ1-5; D perhaps matches TRBD1 (6 bases). The germline V gene has CDR1 LGHDT and CDR2 YNNKEL (reference sequence). V gave up 0 bases and J gave up 7 bases, with 13 bases separating them. The CDR3 loop spans 15 amino acids. The CDR3 DNA follows: TGTGCCAGCAGCCAAGATACGGCAGGGGACCAGCCCCAGCATTTT. The encoded protein is CASSQDTAGDQPQHF.

The J gene is TRBJ2-3, the V gene TRBV5-1, with 8 bases matching TRBD1. The CDR3 loop spans 15 amino acids. Trimming took 4 bases from V and 1 from J; bases not matched to a gene: 5. CDR1 is SGHRS, CDR2 YFSETQ, per germline. DNA of the CDR3: TGCGCCAGCAGCACAGACAGGGGAGGCACAGATACGCAGTATTTT. Encoded protein: CASSTDRGGTDTQYF.

The chain carries TRBV19 and TRBJ2-7; D is undetermined. Germline CDR1 LNHDA, CDR2 SQIVND (reference sequence). The CDR3 length is 13 residues. The V and J ends lost 4 bases and 0 bases respectively, with 7 bases between them. Here the CDR3 reads CASSRQVSYEQYF. CDR3 nucleotide sequence: TGTGCCAGTAGTAGGCAGGTCTCCTACGAGCAGTACTTC. Looking up the rest from reference TRBV19 and TRBJ2-7 gives the full variable domain: DGGITQSPKYLFRKEGQNVTLSCEQNLNHDAMYWYRQDPGQGLRLIYYSQIVNDFQKGDIAEGYSVSREKKESFPLTVTSAQKNPTAFYLCASSRQVSYEQYFGPGTRLTVT.

The V call is TRBV7-3, the J call TRBJ1-6, with D possibly matching TRBD1 (5 bases). V lost 2 bases and J 10 bases, leaving 9 bases between the germline ends. CDR1 is SGHTA, CDR2 FQGTGA, per germline. The CDR3 covers 13 residues. CDR3 region: CASSLGALSPLHF. The CDR3 DNA reads TGTGCCAGCAGCTTAGGGGCCCTGTCACCCCTCCACTTT. Full variable domain (outside the CDR3, taken from reference TRBV7-3 and TRBJ1-6): GAGVSQTPSNKVTEKGKYVELRCDPISGHTALYWYRQSLGQGPEFLIYFQGTGAADDSGLPNDRFFAVRPEGSVSTLKIQRTERGDSAVYLCASSLGALSPLHFGNGTRLTVT.

This rearrangement joins TRBV7-2 to TRBJ1-3, with D possibly matching TRBD1 (5 bases). In germline, CDR1 is SGHTA, CDR2 FQGNSA. The germline V and J ends were trimmed by 2 bases and 4 bases, with 18 bases remaining between them. This CDR3 has 17 amino acids. The DNA for the CDR3 is TGTGCCAGCAGCTTACGTCTAGGGGTCCCTCCGGGAAACACCATATATTTT. Its translation: CASSLRLGVPPGNTIYF. Supplemented by reference TRBV7-2 and TRBJ1-3, the full variable domain reads GAGVSQSPSNKVTEKGKDVELRCDPISGHTALYWYRQSLGQGLEFLIYFQGNSAPDKSGLPSDRFSAERTGGSVSTLTIQRTQQEDSAVYLCASSLRLGVPPGNTIYFGEGSWLTVV.

The chain combines TRBV6-5 with TRBJ1-1; D unclear. This CDR3 spans 14 amino acids. Trimming removed 0 bases at V and 2 bases at J, with 7 bases between. The germline CDR1 and CDR2 sequences are MNHEY and SVGAGI. The CDR3 region is CASSYSRKNTEAFF. The DNA of the CDR3 is TGTGCCAGCAGTTACTCGAGGAAAAACACTGAAGCTTTCTTT.

This chain links TRBV3-1 (or the pseudogene TRBV3-2) with TRBJ2-7, with D possibly matching TRBD1 (6 bases). The V end was cut by 5 bases, the J end by 3 bases, with 20 bases between. Germline V gene sequence: CDR1 LGHDT, CDR2 YNNKEL (reference sequence). The CDR3 runs to 16 residues. As DNA, the CDR3 is TGTGCCAGCAGCACGCGTCGACAGGAAAAATACTACGAGCAGTACTTC. Its translation: CASSTRRQEKYYEQYF.

V usage is TRBV18 and J usage is TRBJ2-3, with TRBD2 as a possible D gene (6 bases). The ends were cut back, 2 bases at V and 3 bases at J, with 6 bases in the middle. The CDR3 is 13 residues long. Germline V gene data show CDR1 as KGHSH and CDR2 as LQKENI. DNA of the CDR3: TGTGCCAGCTCACCAGCGGGAACAGATACGCAGTATTTT. Protein: CASSPAGTDTQYF.

The chain employs TRBV5-8 and TRBJ1-1; maybe TRBD1 (5 bases). This CDR3 contains 14 residues. CDR1 and CDR2 from the germline V gene are SGHTS and YDEGEE. V lost 0 bases to trimming and J lost 3 bases, with 9 bases between them. This CDR3 is CASSLVQVYTEAFF. The DNA for the CDR3 is TGTGCCAGCAGCTTGGTACAGGTTTACACTGAAGCTTTCTTT.

V usage is TRBV3-1 (or the pseudogene TRBV3-2) and J usage is TRBJ1-5; perhaps TRBD1 as D (6 bases). Germline CDR1 LGHDT, CDR2 YNNKEL (reference sequence). The CDR3 is 15 amino acids. V lost 4 bases and J lost 6, with 16 bases in between. In nucleotides, the CDR3 is TGTGCCAGCAGCCTTTTCCAGGGGCCGGGTCAGCCCCAGCATTTT. Translation gives CASSLFQGPGQPQHF.

This clone was counted between two and nine times. The V gene is TRBV11-3, the J gene TRBJ2-7; 7 bases agree with TRBD1. Germline CDR1 reads SGHNT; CDR2 reads YENEEA. CDR3 length equals 17 residues. With V trimmed by 3 bases and J by 3 bases, 14 bases remained unmatched. The CDR3 sequence: CASSFITLRTGVYEQYF. CDR3 nucleotides: TGTGCCAGCAGCTTCATTACCTTACGGACAGGAGTCTACGAGCAGTACTTC.

J is TRBJ2-7 and V is TRBV27, with TRBD1 matching over 10 bases. V lost 0 bases, J lost 7 bases, and 9 bases stayed unmatched. The CDR3 runs to 16 residues. The germline V gene encodes CDR1 MNHEY and CDR2 SMNVEV (reference sequence). The CDR3 sequence is CASSLSPGTGDREQYF. As DNA, the CDR3 is TGTGCCAGCAGTTTATCCCCCGGGACAGGGGATAGGGAGCAGTACTTC.

The V gene is TRBV7-8, the J gene TRBJ2-7; 9 positions match TRBD1. Per germline, CDR1 SGHVS and CDR2 FQNEAQ. After removal of 5 bases from V and 0 bases from J, the junction contained 14 bases not matched to a gene. The CDR3 is made up of 18 amino acids. Written as DNA, the CDR3 is TGTGCCAGCAGCCCCCGGGACAGGGTAGTAGGGGCCTCCTACGAGCAGTACTTC. This sequence encodes CASSPRDRVVGASYEQYF. The entire variable domain, with the rest obtained from reference TRBV7-8 and TRBJ2-7, is as follows: GAGVSQSPRYKVAKRGQDVALRCDPISGHVSLFWYQQALGQGPEFLTYFQNEAQLDKSGLPSDRFFAERPEGSVSTLKIQRTQQEDSAVYLCASSPRDRVVGASYEQYFGPGTRLTVT.

This chain connects TRBV30 to TRBJ1-5; D uncertain. V lost 0 bases and J 4 bases, leaving 13 bases between the germline ends. Germline-derived CDR1 and CDR2 are GTSNPN and SVGIG (reference sequence). The CDR3 is 15 amino acids. CDR3 in DNA: TGTGCCTGGAGTGTACGTGAACTCTTGAATCAGCCCCAGCATTTT. This gives the protein CAWSVRELLNQPQHF.

The J gene is TRBJ2-3, the V gene TRBV6-1; 11 positions agree with TRBD2. In germline, CDR1 is MNHNS, CDR2 SASEGT. After removal of 1 base from V and 6 bases from J, the junction contained 3 bases not matched to a gene. This CDR3 contains 15 residues. CDR3 sequence (DNA): TGTGCCAGCAGTGAAGTACTAGCGGGAGTGGATACGCAGTATTTT. Its protein is CASSEVLAGVDTQYF.

The V gene is TRBV6-1, the J gene TRBJ2-1; the D gene is possibly TRBD1 (5 bases). The CDR3 sequence is 12 residues long. Trimming shortened V by 0 bases and J by 12 bases, and 9 bases separated the two germline ends. Germline assignment: CDR1 MNHNS and CDR2 SASEGT. The CDR3 nucleotides are TGTGCCAGCAGTGAAGCAGGACACCCGCAGTTCTTC. This codes for CASSEAGHPQFF.

This chain connects TRBV7-8 to TRBJ2-3, with 12 bases aligning to TRBD2. The V segment lost 2 bases and the J segment 10 bases; nucleotides outside the gene matches: 7. CDR1 and CDR2 from the germline V gene are SGHVS and FQNEAQ. The CDR3 is 15 residues long. CDR3 protein: CASSLTSGGPIAQYF. As DNA, the CDR3 is TGTGCCAGCAGCTTAACTAGCGGGGGGCCTATAGCGCAGTATTTT.

Ten or more counts support this clone. The gene calls are TRBV7-2 and TRBJ2-7, with a possible D match to TRBD2 (6 bases). This CDR3 is built from 15 residues. The V end was cut by 1 base, the J end by 4 bases, with 14 bases between. Germline V gives CDR1 SGHTA, CDR2 FQGNSA. CDR3 amino acids: CASSLGSGLEYEQYF. The CDR3, as DNA: TGTGCCAGCAGCTTAGGTAGCGGTCTGGAGTACGAGCAGTACTTC.

The chain carries TRBV11-3 and TRBJ2-1, with 7 nucleotides matching TRBD2. The CDR3 has 15 residues. The junction had 6 bases not matched to a gene; V was cut back by 0 bases and J by 7 bases. In germline, CDR1 is SGHNT, CDR2 YENEEA. In nucleotides, the CDR3 is TGTGCCAGCAGCTTAGAGTCGGGAGGAAGGAATGAGCAGTTCTTC. This encodes CASSLESGGRNEQFF.

This chain connects TRBV9 to TRBJ2-2; D might be TRBD2 (6 bases). The CDR3 runs 17 residues. V was pared by 0 bases and J by 2 bases, with 14 bases between. Per the germline V gene, CDR1 is SGDLS and CDR2 is YYNGEE. Here the CDR3 DNA reads TGTGCCAGCAGCGTAGCTGCGGGACCCATAAACACCGGGGAGCTGTTTTTT. It codes for CASSVAAGPINTGELFF.

This clone showed up just a few times. V gene TRBV4-2 combines with J gene TRBJ1-6; D remains ambiguous. The germline V gene has CDR1 LGHNA and CDR2 YNFKEQ. CDR3 size: 15 residues. V was trimmed by 3 bases and J by 5 bases, leaving 11 bases between them. The CDR3 protein is CASSQEEGNNSPLHF. CDR3 coding DNA: TGTGCCAGCAGCCAGGAGGAAGGGAATAATTCACCCCTCCACTTT.

The chain has TRBV6-5 and TRBJ2-7, with a weak D call TRBD1 (6 bases). The CDR3 is 13 amino acids. Trimming took 2 bases from V and 6 from J, leaving 11 bases between them. Germline-derived CDR1 and CDR2 are MNHEY and SVGAGI. The CDR3 loop is CASSYQIRGEQYF. In nucleotides, the CDR3 is TGTGCCAGCAGTTACCAAATCAGGGGCGAGCAGTACTTC.

The chain is built from TRBV24-1 and TRBJ2-3, with 7 nucleotides matching TRBD1. The V segment lost 4 bases and the J segment 0 bases; nucleotides outside the gene matches: 9. The germline CDR1 and CDR2 sequences are KGHDR and SFDVKD. The CDR3 length is 17 residues. CDR3 sequence (DNA): TGTGCCACCAGTGACACCGACAGGGTGGGAAGCACAGATACGCAGTATTTT. It translates to CATSDTDRVGSTDTQYF.

The V gene is TRBV9, the J gene TRBJ2-3; TRBD2 aligns across 11 bases. This CDR3 has 17 residues. Unmatched junction bases numbered 3, after V lost 0 bases and J lost 0 bases. Germline V gene lookup returns CDR1 SGDLS and CDR2 YYNGEE. CDR3 DNA: TGTGCCAGCAGCGTAGGAACTAGCGGGGGCAGCACAGATACGCAGTATTTT. Protein product: CASSVGTSGGSTDTQYF.

The chain is built from TRBV5-1 and TRBJ2-2; TRBD2 matches at 7 bases. With V trimmed by 0 bases and J by 3 bases, 2 bases remained unmatched. The CDR3 loop spans 15 amino acids. Germline assignment: CDR1 SGHRS and CDR2 YFSETQ. CDR3 residues: CASSLEGRDTGELFF. The CDR3, as DNA: TGCGCCAGCAGCTTGGAGGGGAGGGACACCGGGGAGCTGTTTTTT.

The chain combines TRBV5-1 with TRBJ2-4; TRBD1 matches 7 bases. V dropped 5 bases and J dropped 0; count of bases not matched to a gene: 17. The CDR3 spans 19 residues. CDR1 and CDR2 (germline): SGHRS, YFSETQ. DNA for the CDR3: TGCGCCAGCAGAGCAGGGGGTATTATCACCCTTTTAGCCAAAAACATTCAGTACTTC. It codes for CASRAGGIITLLAKNIQYF.